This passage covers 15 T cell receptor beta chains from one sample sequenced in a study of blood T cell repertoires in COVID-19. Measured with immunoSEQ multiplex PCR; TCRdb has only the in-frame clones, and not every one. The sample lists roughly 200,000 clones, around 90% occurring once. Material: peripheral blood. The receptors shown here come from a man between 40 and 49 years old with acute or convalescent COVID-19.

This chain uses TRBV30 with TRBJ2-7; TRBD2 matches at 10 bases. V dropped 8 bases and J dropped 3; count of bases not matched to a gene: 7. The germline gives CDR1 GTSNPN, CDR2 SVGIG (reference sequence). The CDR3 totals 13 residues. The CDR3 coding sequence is TGTGCCCTGGCTAGCGGGGGAATCTACGAGCAGTACTTC. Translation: CALASGGIYEQYF.

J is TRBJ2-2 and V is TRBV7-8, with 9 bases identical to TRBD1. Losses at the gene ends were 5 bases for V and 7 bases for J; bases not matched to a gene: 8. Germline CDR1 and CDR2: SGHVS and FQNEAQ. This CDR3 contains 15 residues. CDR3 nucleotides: TGTGCCAGCAGCACCGGGACAGGGTTGAGCGGGGAGCTGTTTTTT. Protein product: CASSTGTGLSGELFF.

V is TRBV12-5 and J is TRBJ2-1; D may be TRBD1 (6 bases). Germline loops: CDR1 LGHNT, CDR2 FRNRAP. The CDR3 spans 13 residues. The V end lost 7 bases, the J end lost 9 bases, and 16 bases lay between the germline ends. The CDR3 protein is CASDTGSRVEQFF. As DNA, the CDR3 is TGTGCTAGTGATACAGGGTCTAGGGTTGAGCAGTTCTTC. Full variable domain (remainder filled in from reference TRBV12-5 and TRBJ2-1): DARVTQTPRHKVTEMGQEVTMRCQPILGHNTVFWYRQTMMQGLELLAYFRNRAPLDDSGMPKDRFSAEMPDATLATLKIQPSEPRDSAVYFCASDTGSRVEQFFGPGTRLTVL.

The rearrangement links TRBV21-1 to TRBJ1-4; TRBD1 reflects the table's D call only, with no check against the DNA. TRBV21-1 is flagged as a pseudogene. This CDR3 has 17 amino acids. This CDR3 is CASSPRDQDRGLEKLFF. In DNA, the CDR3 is TGTGCCAGCAGCCCCCGGGATCAGGACAGGGGGCTTGAAAAACTGTTTTTT.

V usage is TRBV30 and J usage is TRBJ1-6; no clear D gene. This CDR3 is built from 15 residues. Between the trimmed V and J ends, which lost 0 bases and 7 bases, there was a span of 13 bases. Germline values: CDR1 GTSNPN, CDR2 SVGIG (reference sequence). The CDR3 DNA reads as TGTGCCTGGAGTGTAAGCCCTCCCCCCAATTCACCCCTCCACTTT. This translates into CAWSVSPPPNSPLHF. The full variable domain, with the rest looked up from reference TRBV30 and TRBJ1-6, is SQTIHQWPATLVQPVGSPLSLECTVEGTSNPNLYWYRQAAGRGLQLLFYSVGIGQISSEVPQNLSASRPQDRQFILSSKKLLLSDSGFYLCAWSVSPPPNSPLHFGNGTRLTVT.

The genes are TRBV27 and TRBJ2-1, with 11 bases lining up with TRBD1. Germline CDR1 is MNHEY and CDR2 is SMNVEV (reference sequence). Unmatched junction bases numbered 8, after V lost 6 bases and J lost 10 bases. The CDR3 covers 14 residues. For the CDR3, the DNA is TGTGCCAGCAGACCCGGGACAGGGGGGCGAGAGCAGTTCTTC. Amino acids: CASRPGTGGREQFF.

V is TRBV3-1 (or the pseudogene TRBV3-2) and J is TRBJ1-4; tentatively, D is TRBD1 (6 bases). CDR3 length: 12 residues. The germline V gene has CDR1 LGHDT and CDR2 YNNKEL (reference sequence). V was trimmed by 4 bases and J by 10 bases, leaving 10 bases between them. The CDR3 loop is CASSLLQGKLFF. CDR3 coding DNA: TGTGCCAGCAGCCTCCTACAGGGAAAACTGTTTTTT.

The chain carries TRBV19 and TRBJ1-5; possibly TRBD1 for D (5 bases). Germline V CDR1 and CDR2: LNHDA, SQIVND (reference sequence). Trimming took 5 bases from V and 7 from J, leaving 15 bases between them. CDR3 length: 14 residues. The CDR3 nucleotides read TGTGCCAGTAGTCACGACGACACAGGACAGCCCCAGCATTTT. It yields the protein CASSHDDTGQPQHF.

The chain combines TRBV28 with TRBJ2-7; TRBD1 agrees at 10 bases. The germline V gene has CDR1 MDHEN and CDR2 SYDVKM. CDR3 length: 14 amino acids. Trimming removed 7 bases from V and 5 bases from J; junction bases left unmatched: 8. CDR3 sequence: CASKPGQGLHEQYF. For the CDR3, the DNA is TGTGCCAGCAAGCCGGGACAGGGGCTCCACGAGCAGTACTTC.

CDR3 bases: TGCGCCAGCAGTGATAGTGCCCACAATCAGCCCCAGCATTTT. Amino acid sequence: CASSDSAHNQPQHF. This chain links TRBV10-2 with TRBJ1-5; unclear D gene. CDR3 length: 14 residues. Germline values: CDR1 WSHSY, CDR2 SAAADI. Trimming took off 3 bases at V and 3 bases at J, with 9 bases between the two ends.

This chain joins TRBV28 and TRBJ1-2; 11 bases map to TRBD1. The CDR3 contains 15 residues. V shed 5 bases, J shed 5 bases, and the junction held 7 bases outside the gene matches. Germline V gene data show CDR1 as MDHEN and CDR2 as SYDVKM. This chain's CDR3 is CASSLRTGGIYGYTF. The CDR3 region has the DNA TGTGCCAGCAGTCTTAGGACAGGGGGCATTTATGGCTACACCTTC.

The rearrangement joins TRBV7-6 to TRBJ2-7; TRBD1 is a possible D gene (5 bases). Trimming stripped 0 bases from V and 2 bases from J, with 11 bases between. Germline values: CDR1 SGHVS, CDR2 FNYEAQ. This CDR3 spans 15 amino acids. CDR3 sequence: CASSLAPQGTYEQYF. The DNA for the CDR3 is TGTGCCAGCAGCTTAGCGCCTCAGGGAACCTACGAGCAGTACTTC. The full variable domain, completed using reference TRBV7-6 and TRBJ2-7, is GAGVSQSPRYKVTKRGQDVALRCDPISGHVSLYWYRQALGQGPEFLTYFNYEAQQDKSGLPNDRFSAERPEGSISTLTIQRTEQRDSAMYRCASSLAPQGTYEQYFGPGTRLTVT.

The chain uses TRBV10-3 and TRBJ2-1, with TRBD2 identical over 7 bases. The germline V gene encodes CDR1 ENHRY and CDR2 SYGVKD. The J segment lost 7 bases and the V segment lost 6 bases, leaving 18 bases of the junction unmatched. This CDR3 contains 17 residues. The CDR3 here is CAIRSDPRSGVRNEQFF. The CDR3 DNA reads TGTGCCATCAGATCCGACCCCAGGAGCGGGGTAAGGAATGAGCAGTTCTTC.

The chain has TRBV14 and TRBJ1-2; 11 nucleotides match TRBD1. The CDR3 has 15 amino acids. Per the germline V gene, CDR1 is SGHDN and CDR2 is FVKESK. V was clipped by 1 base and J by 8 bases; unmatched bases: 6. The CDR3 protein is CASSQGGQGALGYTF. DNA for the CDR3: TGTGCCAGCAGCCAAGGTGGACAGGGGGCTTTGGGCTACACCTTC.

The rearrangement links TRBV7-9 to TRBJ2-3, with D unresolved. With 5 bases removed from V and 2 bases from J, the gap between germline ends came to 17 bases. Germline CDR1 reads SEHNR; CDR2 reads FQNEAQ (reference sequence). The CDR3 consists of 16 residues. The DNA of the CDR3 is TGTGCCAGCAGCCCCCCCGGCGGCGGTTTCACAGATACGCAGTATTTT. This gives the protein CASSPPGGGFTDTQYF.